This TCR beta chain was found in a study of blood T cell repertoires in COVID-19. Overall study: Samples taken during acute and convalescent COVID-19 were collected in the United States, Italy and Spain. Sample material is recorded as cDNA or gDNA derived from T cells, B-cell-depleted T cells, or PBMCs.

In the authors' workflow: Reference gene primer amplification gave estimated nucleated cell counts. Libraries were prepared by immunoSEQ multiplex PCR; TCRdb keeps only in-frame clonotypes and omits some of them. That table is the source of V, J and clone size, and D and trimming were worked out from the DNA. The table lists about 98,000 clones, approximately 85% of them singletons. V lost 9 bases and J 1 base, leaving 19 bases between the germline ends. This CDR3 is 16 amino acids long. Germline lookup yields CDR1 SGHNT and CDR2 YYREEE (reference sequence). The receptor comes from a man in his forties with active or convalescent COVID-19. This chain uses TRBV5-4 with TRBJ2-2; D gene uncertain. Specimen: peripheral blood. The CDR3 DNA is TGTGCCACCCCCACCGCTAAGTCAGGGAACACCGGGGAGCTGTTTTTT. Its translation is CATPTAKSGNTGELFF.